The 6 T cell receptor beta chains reported below all come from one sample, sequenced in a study of T cell repertoires in cytomegalovirus infection. MiXCR was run by TCRdb on the reads, yielding one entry per CDR3 protein. The sample contains about 47,000 distinct CDR3 sequences, around 21% of which appear only once. Antigens for these TCRs are unknown. This specimen consisted of CD8+ T cells from cultured PBMCs, obtained from culture after CMV antigen stimulation. These receptors came from a human donor in good health (CMV status not recorded). Some clones in this sample may be carry-over from other donors' samples.

CDR3 nucleotide sequence: TGTGCCAGCAGCCTACGTACCCCGGGACTAGCGGAGATCAGAAGCTCCTACAATGAGCAGTTCTTC. Protein: CASSLRTPGLAEIRSSYNEQFF. The J gene is TRBJ2-1, the V gene TRBV9; 11 bases map to TRBD2. From germline, CDR1 is SGDLS and CDR2 YYNGEE. The CDR3 contains 22 residues. Germline trimming cut 4 bases from V and 0 bases from J; bases unmatched to any gene: 21.

This clonotype came up many times. This chain uses TRBV27 with TRBJ1-2, with D tentatively TRBD1 (5 bases). With 7 bases removed from V and 4 bases from J, the gap between germline ends came to 16 bases. Germline CDR1 and CDR2: MNHEY and SMNVEV (reference sequence). The CDR3 covers 14 residues. The CDR3 DNA follows: TGTGCCAGCACCTCCGGGGGGAGAGGCTATGGCTACACCTTC. Amino acids: CASTSGGRGYGYTF.

The genes are TRBV20-1 and TRBJ2-1, with D possibly being TRBD2 (5 bases). This CDR3 comprises 14 residues. Germline CDR1 DFQATT, CDR2 SNEGSKA (reference sequence). Between the trimmed V and J ends, which lost 0 bases and 4 bases, there was a span of 10 bases. The DNA of the CDR3 is TGCAGTGCTAGAGAGGACTTGACATACAATGAGCAGTTCTTC. Residues: CSAREDLTYNEQFF.

A few counts support this clonotype. J is TRBJ2-5 and V is TRBV5-4; D is unresolved. Deletions cut 3 bases from V and 0 bases from J, with 9 bases between. CDR1 and CDR2 from the germline V gene are SGHNT and YYREEE (reference sequence). The CDR3 extends over 14 amino acids. The CDR3 reads CASSSRQYQETQYF. CDR3 nucleotides: TGTGCCAGCAGCTCCAGGCAGTACCAAGAGACCCAGTACTTC.

This clonotype was recorded at least ten times. This CDR3 reads CASSRQGPHTEAFF. In DNA, the CDR3 is TGTGCCAGCAGTCGACAGGGCCCCCACACTGAAGCTTTCTTT. The rearrangement joins TRBV6-5 to TRBJ1-1; 7 bases fit TRBD1. The germline gives CDR1 MNHEY, CDR2 SVGAGI. V shed 5 bases and J 3 bases; nucleotides not matched to a gene: 6. The CDR3 spans 14 residues.

The chain has TRBV10-3 and TRBJ1-1, with 9 bases lining up with TRBD1. Germline-derived CDR1 and CDR2 are ENHRY and SYGVKD. V lost 4 bases, J lost 0 bases, and 3 bases stayed unmatched. CDR3 length: 15 residues. The CDR3 here is CAISGGQGLNTEAFF. Here the CDR3 DNA reads TGTGCCATCAGTGGGGGACAGGGTTTGAACACTGAAGCTTTCTTT.